This TCR beta chain comes out of a study of blood T cell repertoires in COVID-19. In the study overall: Whether acute or convalescent, the COVID-19 samples came from the United States, Italy and Spain. T cells, B-cell-depleted T cells, or PBMCs provided the cDNA or gDNA that served as material.

In the source study's methods: Reference gene primer amplification gave nucleated cell count estimates. Measured with immunoSEQ multiplex PCR; TCRdb has only the in-frame clones, and not every one. V and J calls plus clone size are reproduced from that table; the DNA served to infer D and trimming. The profile shows hundreds of thousands of clones, under 90% of them singletons. The sample was peripheral blood. This TCR was recovered from a man aged 55 to 70 who had recovered from COVID-19.

As DNA, the CDR3 is TGTGCCAGCAGCGTAGGGGCGACAGGGGCATTGATTGGCGAGCAGTACTTC. Amino acid sequence: CASSVGATGALIGEQYF. This chain joins TRBV9 and TRBJ2-7; 8 bases line up with TRBD1. The trim removed 0 bases at V and 6 bases at J, leaving 14 bases unmatched. The CDR3 consists of 17 residues. In germline, CDR1 is SGDLS, CDR2 YYNGEE.